This TCR beta chain originates from a study of blood T cells in healthy people across ages. The CDR3 contains 14 residues. Germline CDR1 reads DFQATT; CDR2 reads SNEGSKA (reference sequence). Trimming cost V 7 bases and J 7 bases; bases outside gene matches: 15. A sample-barcoded 5' primer and a J-beta primer mix were used in a second PCR of roughly 6 to 11 cycles. TCRdb reanalysed the 5' RACE reads using MiXCR and keeps one entry per CDR3 protein. The sample carries about 640,000 distinct CDR3 sequences, approximately 40% recorded once. This clonotype showed up just once. J is TRBJ2-7 and V is TRBV20-1; 8 bases align to TRBD2. What was sequenced was blood. This TCR was recovered from an older man in good health. CDR3 in DNA: TGCAGTGTTCTACTAGCGGTCTCCTACAATGAGCAGTACTTC. It translates to CSVLLAVSYNEQYF.